The entry below gives a single T cell receptor beta chain sequence along with its context. Its antigen is still unknown. Base-call qualities are not available, and no considerably larger clone is one nucleotide away. The library was produced with the immunoSEQ multiplex PCR assay. TCRdb obtained this table from immuneACCESS and retained in-frame rearrangements with V and J assigned. These tables miss some clones; where compared with another copy, unresolved V genes account for less than half of the shortfall, and the remainder is unexplained. For this sample the table gives about 34,000 clones, of which about 88% were detected only once. Approximately 1.5% of the sample is held by the ten biggest clonotypes. Relative to germline, V is 0 bases shorter and J is 5 bases shorter, with 10 bases between their ends. From cysteine to phenylalanine, the CDR3 is 14 amino acids long. The retained sequence is limited to the CDR3, 42 bases, with the frame set at the first base. CDR1 and CDR2 (MNHEY, SVGAGI) derive from the germline V gene.

These data come from a study of control samples from healthy donors and cancer patients (dated by TCRdb to 2020 to 2022). The sequencing input was PBMCs. This TCR was sampled from a woman between 35 and 50 years old with lung cancer. The receptor chain draws on TRBV6-5 and TRBJ2-5; there is no confident call for the D gene. In nucleotides, the sequence is TGTGCCAGCAGTTACTCAGGCCCCTGGGAGACCCAGTACTTC. Translated, it reads CASSYSGPWETQYF.